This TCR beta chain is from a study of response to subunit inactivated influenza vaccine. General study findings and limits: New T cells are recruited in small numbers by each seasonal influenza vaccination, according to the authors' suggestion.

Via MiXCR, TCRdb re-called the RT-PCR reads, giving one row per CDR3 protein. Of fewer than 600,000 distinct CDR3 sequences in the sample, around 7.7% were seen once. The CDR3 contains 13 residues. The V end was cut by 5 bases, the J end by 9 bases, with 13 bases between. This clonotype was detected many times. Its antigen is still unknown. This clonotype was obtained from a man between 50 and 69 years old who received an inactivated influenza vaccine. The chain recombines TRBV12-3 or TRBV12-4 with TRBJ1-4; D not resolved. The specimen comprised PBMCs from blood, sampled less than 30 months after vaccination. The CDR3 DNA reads TGTGCCAGCAGTCCGGGCCCCGGGCAAAAACTGTTTTTT. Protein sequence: CASSPGPGQKLFF.